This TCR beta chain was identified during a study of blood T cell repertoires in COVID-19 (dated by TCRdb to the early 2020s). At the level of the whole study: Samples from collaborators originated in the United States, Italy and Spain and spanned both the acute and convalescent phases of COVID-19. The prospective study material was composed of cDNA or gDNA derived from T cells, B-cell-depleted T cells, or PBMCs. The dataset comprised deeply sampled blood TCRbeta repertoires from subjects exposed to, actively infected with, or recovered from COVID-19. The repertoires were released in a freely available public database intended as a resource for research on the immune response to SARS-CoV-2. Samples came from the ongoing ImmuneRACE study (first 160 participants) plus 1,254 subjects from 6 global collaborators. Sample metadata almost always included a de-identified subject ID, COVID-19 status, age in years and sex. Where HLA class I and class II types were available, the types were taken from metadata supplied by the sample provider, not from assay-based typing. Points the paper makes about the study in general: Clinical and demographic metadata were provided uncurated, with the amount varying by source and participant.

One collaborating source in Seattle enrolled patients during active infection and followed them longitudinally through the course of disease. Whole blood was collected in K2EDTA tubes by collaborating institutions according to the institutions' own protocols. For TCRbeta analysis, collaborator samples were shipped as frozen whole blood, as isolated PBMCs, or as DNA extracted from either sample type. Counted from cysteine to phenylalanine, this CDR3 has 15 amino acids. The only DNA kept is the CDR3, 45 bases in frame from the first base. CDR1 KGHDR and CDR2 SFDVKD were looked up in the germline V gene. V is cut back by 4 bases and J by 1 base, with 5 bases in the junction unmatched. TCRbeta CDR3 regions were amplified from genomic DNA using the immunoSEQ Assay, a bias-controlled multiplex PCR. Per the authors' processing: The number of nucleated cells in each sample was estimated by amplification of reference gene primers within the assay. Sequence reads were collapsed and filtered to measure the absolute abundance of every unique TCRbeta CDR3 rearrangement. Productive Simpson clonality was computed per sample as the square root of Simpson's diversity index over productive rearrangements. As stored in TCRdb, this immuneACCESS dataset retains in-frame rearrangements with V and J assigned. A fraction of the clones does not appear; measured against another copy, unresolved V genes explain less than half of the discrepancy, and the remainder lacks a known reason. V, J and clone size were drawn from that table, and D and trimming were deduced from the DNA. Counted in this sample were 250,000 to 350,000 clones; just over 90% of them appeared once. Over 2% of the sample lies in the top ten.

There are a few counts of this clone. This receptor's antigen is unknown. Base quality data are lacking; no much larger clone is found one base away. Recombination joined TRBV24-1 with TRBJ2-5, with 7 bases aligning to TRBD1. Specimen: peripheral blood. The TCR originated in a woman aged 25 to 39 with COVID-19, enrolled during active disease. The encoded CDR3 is CATSEPRGIQETQYF. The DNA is TGTGCCACCAGTGAACCCAGGGGGATCCAAGAGACCCAGTACTTC.